The rows below give T cell receptor beta chains drawn from one sample of a study of post-analysis software for immune sequencing data. TCRdb reanalysed the PCR reads using MiXCR and keeps one entry per CDR3 protein. The sample lists about 820,000 distinct CDR3 sequences, about 57% occurring once. Sequenced sample: blood. All receptors come from a girl aged 10-17 years with multiple sclerosis. Each CDR3 is given with its conserved first and last residue. The D gene is left open where the match is weak. The listing skips clone size in some rows; elsewhere it reads once, few, many or a size class.

clone_size d_call j_call v_call cdr3_nt cdr3_aa
few - TRBJ2-5 TRBV6-5 TGTGCCAGCAGTTACAGGGAGGAGCAGTACTTC CASSYREEQYF
few - TRBJ1-2 TRBV9 TGTGCCAGCAGCCCGTATCGAGGTGGGGGCAGTGGCTACACCTTC CASSPYRGGGSGYTF
few TRBD2 TRBJ2-1 TRBV2 TGTGCCAGCACGGGATGGACTAGCGGGGGAGGCTCCTACAATGAGCAGTTCTTC CASTGWTSGGGSYNEQFF
- TRBD2 TRBJ2-7 TRBV5-1 TGCGCCAGCAGCCAACTGACTAGCGGGAGCTACGAGCAGTACTTC CASSQLTSGSYEQYF
- - TRBJ2-4 TRBV7-9 TGTGCCAGCAGCACAGGGACCGCGAGGGGCAAAAACATTCAGTACTTC CASSTGTARGKNIQYF
- - TRBJ1-2 TRBV5-1 TGCGCCAGCAGCTTGTCAGAGAGAAATGGCTACACCTTC CASSLSERNGYTF
few - TRBJ2-3 TRBV27 TGTGCCAGCAGTTTACGGGGGCCGGCAGACCTCATAGATACGCAGTATTTT CASSLRGPADLIDTQYF
- TRBD2 TRBJ2-5 TRBV7-8 TGTGCCAGCTCGGGACTAGCCTTTTTGGAGACCCAGTACTTC CASSGLAFLETQYF
- TRBD2 TRBJ2-7 TRBV5-1 TGCGCCAGCAGCTTGGCCGGGCAAGCGGGGAACTCCTACGAGCAGTACTTC CASSLAGQAGNSYEQYF
- - TRBJ2-7 TRBV29-1 TGCAGCGTTCCTTCCGGATCTCGGCAGGGTCCCTACGAGCAGTACTTC CSVPSGSRQGPYEQYF
many - TRBJ1-1 TRBV3-1 TGTGCCAGCAGCCGACTGAACACTGAAGCTTTCTTT CASSRLNTEAFF
many - TRBJ2-3 TRBV20-1 TGCAGTGCTAGGGCTAGTACATCCACAGATACGCAGTATTTT CSARASTSTDTQYF
many - TRBJ1-2 TRBV6-5 TGTGCCAGCAGTTACGGCTATGGCTACACCTTC CASSYGYGYTF
- - TRBJ2-3 TRBV25-1 TGTGCCAGCAGTGTACCTTCGGACCTTACGCAGTATTTT CASSVPSDLTQYF
- - TRBJ2-4 TRBV4-1 TGCGCCAGCAGCCAAGACGCCCTGGGGGCCAAAAACATTCAGTACTTC CASSQDALGAKNIQYF
- - TRBJ2-5 TRBV20-1 TGCAGTGCTAGTAGCCTAGCGATGGGAGAGACCCAGTACTTC CSASSLAMGETQYF
- TRBD2 TRBJ2-1 TRBV10-3 TGTGCCATCAGTGATTCCATAGCGGGAGGGTTATCGTTGAGCTCCTACAATGAGCAGTTCTTC CAISDSIAGGLSLSSYNEQFF
- - TRBJ2-2 TRBV20-1 TGCAGTGCTACTGGGGCGGGGCCAGACACCGGGGAGCTGTTTTTT CSATGAGPDTGELFF
- TRBD1 TRBJ2-5 TRBV20-1 TGCAGTGCTCCCGGACAGGGGCTGGAGACCCAGTACTTC CSAPGQGLETQYF
- - TRBJ1-1 TRBV30 TGTGCCTGGAGTCTTAGGTCTGAAGCTTTCTTT CAWSLRSEAFF
- - TRBJ2-1 TRBV29-1 TGCAGCGCCCATGTTTGGGAACAGGGATTTTCCTACAATGAGCAGTTCTTC CSAHVWEQGFSYNEQFF
- TRBD2 TRBJ2-7 TRBV27 TGTGCCAGCAGTTTGAATGCGGGAGTCCGGTTGTACGAGCAGTACTTC CASSLNAGVRLYEQYF
- TRBD2 TRBJ2-1 TRBV10-3 TGTGCCATCAGTGTAATGACTAGCGGGGGGCCCTACAATGAGCAGTTCTTC CAISVMTSGGPYNEQFF
- - TRBJ2-6 TRBV6-5 TGTGCCAGCAGCTGGTCTGGGGCCAACGTCCTGACTTTC CASSWSGANVLTF
- TRBD1 TRBJ2-4 TRBV20-1 TGCAGTGCCCCGCCCCTGACAGGGTCTAAAAACATTCAGTACTTC CSAPPLTGSKNIQYF
- - TRBJ2-7 TRBV9 TGTGCCAGCAGCAGATCAACCTACGAGCAGTACTTC CASSRSTYEQYF
- TRBD2 TRBJ2-5 TRBV3-1 TGTGCCAGCAGCCCTCTAGCGGGAGGGCCTTGGGAGACCCAGTACTTC CASSPLAGGPWETQYF
- TRBD1 TRBJ2-7 TRBV20-1 TGCAGTGCTAGACAACCGGGACAGATCAATGAGCAGTACTTC CSARQPGQINEQYF
few TRBD2 TRBJ2-5 TRBV13 TGTGCCAGCAGCCCCCCTTTTACTAGCGGGAGTCGTGAGGAGACCCAGTACTTC CASSPPFTSGSREETQYF
- - TRBJ2-5 TRBV18 TGTGCCAGCTCGTCCCCGGGGGCGGGGGCACAACAAGAGACCCAGTACTTC CASSSPGAGAQQETQYF
- - TRBJ2-7 TRBV7-6 TGTGCCAGCAGCTCCCGGGTGGTATCGGGCTCCTACGAGCAGTACTTC CASSSRVVSGSYEQYF
- - TRBJ1-1 TRBV29-1 TGCAGCGTTGAAGATCTTCAGAACACTGAAGCTTTCTTT CSVEDLQNTEAFF
once - TRBJ1-1 TRBV3-1 TGTGCCAGCAGCCAAGACGGGTGGAACACTGAAGCTTTCTTT CASSQDGWNTEAFF
- - TRBJ2-1 TRBV27 TGTGCCAGCAGTCCCGGGCGGGGGCAGTACAATGAGCAGTTCTTC CASSPGRGQYNEQFF
- - TRBJ1-2 TRBV2 TGTGCCAGCAGTGAACAGGGCTACACCTTC CASSEQGYTF
- - TRBJ1-1 TRBV10-3 TGTGCCAGCAGGACCGCGGAGGGCACTGAAGCTTTCTTT CASRTAEGTEAFF
few TRBD1 TRBJ2-7 TRBV5-5 TGTGCCAGCAGGGTTGGGGGGACAGGGGGTATCTACGAGCAGTACTTC CASRVGGTGGIYEQYF
few - TRBJ2-7 TRBV2 TGTGCCAGCAGTGCGACCGGGGGGACAGGTGGCTACGAGCAGTACTTC CASSATGGTGGYEQYF
- - TRBJ1-1 TRBV10-3 TGTGCCATCAATTGGGGTCGCAACACTGAAGCTTTCTTT CAINWGRNTEAFF
- TRBD1 TRBJ2-4 TRBV6-5 TGTGCCAGCAGTTACGACAGGGGTGGGGTCATTCAGTACTTC CASSYDRGGVIQYF
many - TRBJ2-5 TRBV5-5 TGTGCCAGCAGCTTGGAAGGACCGGAGACCCAGTACTTC CASSLEGPETQYF
few - TRBJ2-5 TRBV7-9 TGTGCCAGCAGCTTAAAAGGGTCAGAGACCCAGTACTTC CASSLKGSETQYF
- - TRBJ2-1 TRBV29-1 TGCAGCGTTGACTCCGGGACCTGGCGCCGGCATATCCTTAAGTACAATGAGCAGTTCTTC CSVDSGTWRRHILKYNEQFF